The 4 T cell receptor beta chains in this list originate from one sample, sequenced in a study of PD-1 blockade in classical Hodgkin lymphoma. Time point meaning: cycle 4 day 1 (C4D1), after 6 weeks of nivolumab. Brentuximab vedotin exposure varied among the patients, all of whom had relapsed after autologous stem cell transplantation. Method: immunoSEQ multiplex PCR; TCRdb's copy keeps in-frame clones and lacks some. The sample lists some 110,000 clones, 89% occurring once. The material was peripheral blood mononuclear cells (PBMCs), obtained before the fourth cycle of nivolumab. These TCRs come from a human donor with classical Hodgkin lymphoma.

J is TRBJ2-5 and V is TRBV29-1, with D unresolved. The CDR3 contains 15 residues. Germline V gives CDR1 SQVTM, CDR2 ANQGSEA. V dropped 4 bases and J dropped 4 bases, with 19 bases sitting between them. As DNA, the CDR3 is TGCAGCGTTGGTTCGCTCCAGGCCCTGGGAGAGACCCAGTACTTC. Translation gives CSVGSLQALGETQYF.

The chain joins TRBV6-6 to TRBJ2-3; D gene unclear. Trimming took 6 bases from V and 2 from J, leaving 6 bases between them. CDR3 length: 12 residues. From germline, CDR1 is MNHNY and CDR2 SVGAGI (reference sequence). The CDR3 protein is CASRLTTDTQYF. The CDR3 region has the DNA TGTGCCAGCAGACTGACCACAGATACGCAGTATTTT.

The CDR3 DNA reads as TGTGCCAGTAGTATTATCCTACGCTCCTACAATGAGCAGTTCTTC. It translates to CASSIILRSYNEQFF. This chain joins TRBV19 and TRBJ2-1; D call uncertain. The length of the CDR3 is 15 residues. V was cut by 3 bases and J by 0 bases, with 9 bases left in between. Germline V gene lookup returns CDR1 LNHDA and CDR2 SQIVND (reference sequence).

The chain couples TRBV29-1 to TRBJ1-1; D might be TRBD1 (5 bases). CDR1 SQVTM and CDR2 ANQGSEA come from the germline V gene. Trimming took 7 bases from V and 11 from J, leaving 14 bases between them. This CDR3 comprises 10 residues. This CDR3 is CSALRDEAFF. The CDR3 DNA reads TGCAGCGCCCTAAGGGACGAGGCTTTCTTT. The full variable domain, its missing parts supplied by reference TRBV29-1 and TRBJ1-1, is SAVISQKPSRDICQRGTSLTIQCQVDSQVTMMFWYRQQPGQSLTLIATANQGSEATYESGFVIDKFPISRPNLTFSTLTVSNMSPEDSSIYLCSALRDEAFFGQGTRLTVV.